Listed below are T cell receptor beta chains from one sample, sequenced in a study of T-cell reconstitution after alpha-beta-depleted transplantation in children. TCRdb redid the calling of the PCR reads with MiXCR, one entry per CDR3 protein. This table holds 200,000 to 300,000 distinct CDR3 sequences, more than 10% found once. The input for sequencing was PBMCs from the stem cell graft donor, taken from the stem cell graft. The receptor set was obtained from a human donor who donated a stem cell graft to a child with acute lymphoblastic leukemia. CDR3s include the opening cysteine and the closing phenylalanine or tryptophan. The D gene is left open where the match is weak. Size is stated for part of the rows, as once, few or many counts, or as a class when the clone is expanded.

. | TRBJ1-5 | TRBV10-1 | . | CASKSPPSNQPQHF | TGCGCCAGCAAGAGCCCCCCTAGCAATCAGCCCCAGCATTTT
. | TRBJ2-1 | TRBV9 | many | CASSVDRAQYNEQFF | TGTGCCAGCAGCGTAGATAGAGCCCAGTACAATGAGCAGTTCTTC
. | TRBJ2-7 | TRBV5-1 | many | CASSLVTAPGRGEQYF | TGCGCCAGCAGCTTGGTGACGGCTCCAGGGCGAGGAGAGCAGTACTTC
TRBD1 | TRBJ1-6 | TRBV7-2 | . | CASSPEDRGHSPLHF | TGTGCCAGTAGCCCCGAGGACAGGGGACATTCACCCCTCCACTTT
. | TRBJ2-4 | TRBV6-5 | many | CASSYGAGLAKNIQYF | TGTGCCAGCAGTTACGGAGCAGGTCTAGCCAAAAACATTCAGTACTTC
. | TRBJ2-1 | TRBV7-9 | once | CASSLQASYEQFF | TGTGCCAGCAGCTTACAAGCATCCTACGAGCAGTTCTTC
TRBD2 | TRBJ2-1 | TRBV28 | few | CASSSPLKAGVYNEQFF | TGTGCCAGCAGTTCGCCCTTAAAGGCGGGAGTCTACAATGAGCAGTTCTTC
TRBD1 | TRBJ1-2 | TRBV2 | many | CASSERGLKDYGYTF | TGTGCCAGCAGTGAAAGGGGGCTAAAGGACTATGGCTACACCTTC
. | TRBJ1-1 | TRBV9 | many | CASSVGTLRSTEAFF | TGTGCCAGCAGCGTGGGGACCCTCCGAAGCACTGAAGCTTTCTTT
TRBD1 | TRBJ1-6 | TRBV5-1 | . | CASSLRPGGYDSPLHF | TGCGCCAGCAGCTTGAGGCCAGGGGGCTATGATTCACCCCTCCACTTT
. | TRBJ2-2 | TRBV6-5 | many | CASSYGFNTGELFF | TGTGCCAGCAGTTACGGGTTTAACACCGGGGAGCTGTTTTTT
. | TRBJ1-4 | TRBV3-1 | many | CASSHGLNNEKLFF | TGTGCCAGCAGCCACGGACTTAACAATGAAAAACTGTTTTTT
TRBD2 | TRBJ2-1 | TRBV11-3 | many | CASSIGLAGAWSSYNEQFF | TGTGCCAGCAGCATAGGACTAGCGGGCGCCTGGAGCTCCTACAATGAGCAGTTCTTC
. | TRBJ1-5 | TRBV9 | many | CASSVGTNQPQHF | TGTGCCAGCAGCGTAGGCACCAATCAGCCCCAGCATTTT
. | TRBJ1-5 | TRBV20-1 | many | CSARRDVSNQPQHF | TGCAGTGCTAGAAGAGATGTTAGCAATCAGCCCCAGCATTTT
TRBD2 | TRBJ2-1 | TRBV10-3 | many | CAISKLRTSGTDEQFF | TGTGCCATCAGTAAACTAAGGACTAGCGGGACGGATGAGCAGTTCTTC
. | TRBJ1-2 | TRBV19 | . | CARTGPEGYTF | TGTGCCAGGACAGGTCCAGAAGGCTACACCTTC
. | TRBJ2-2 | TRBV11-3 | many | CASSSGTLTGELFF | TGTGCCAGCAGCTCCGGGACTCTAACCGGGGAGCTGTTTTTT
. | TRBJ2-2 | TRBV3-1 | many | CASSHWLGTASNPGELFF | TGTGCCAGCAGCCATTGGCTCGGGACGGCTTCTAATCCCGGGGAGCTGTTTTTT
. | TRBJ2-7 | TRBV10-3 | many | CAISDGAALYEQYF | TGTGCCATCAGTGATGGGGCTGCCCTCTACGAGCAGTACTTC
TRBD1 | TRBJ2-1 | TRBV12-3/TRBV12-4 | many | CASSPGGWEQFF | TGTGCCAGCAGTCCAGGGGGCTGGGAGCAGTTCTTC
. | TRBJ2-1 | TRBV3-1 | many | CASTLGDPIYNEQFF | TGTGCCAGCACCCTGGGGGATCCCATTTACAATGAGCAGTTCTTC
TRBD2 | TRBJ2-3 | TRBV20-1 | many | CSARRSGTADTQYF | TGCAGTGCTAGAAGGAGCGGGACCGCAGATACGCAGTATTTT
. | TRBJ2-7 | TRBV9 | . | CATSVGTSYEQYF | TGTGCCACCAGCGTTGGGACATCCTACGAGCAGTACTTC
. | TRBJ2-5 | TRBV7-9 | many | CASSFGGVEETQYF | TGTGCCAGCAGCTTTGGGGGAGTGGAGGAGACCCAGTACTTC
TRBD1 | TRBJ1-3 | TRBV12-3/TRBV12-4 | many | CASSPETGSSGNTIYF | TGTGCCAGCAGTCCAGAGACAGGGAGCTCTGGAAACACCATATATTTT
TRBD1 | TRBJ2-1 | TRBV29-1 | many | CSVGGTGAKAGGEQFF | TGCAGCGTTGGTGGGACAGGGGCGAAAGCAGGGGGGGAGCAGTTCTTC
. | TRBJ1-5 | TRBV20-1 | many | CSASTFGAMGHQPQHF | TGCAGTGCTAGTACTTTTGGCGCAATGGGGCATCAGCCCCAGCATTTT
. | TRBJ2-5 | TRBV15 | few | CATSRDYGETQYF | TGTGCCACCAGCAGAGACTATGGAGAGACCCAGTACTTC
. | TRBJ2-7 | TRBV18 | few | CASSPITHYEQYF | TGTGCCAGCTCACCAATAACCCACTACGAGCAGTACTTC
. | TRBJ2-3 | TRBV5-1 | many | CASTEGLGNTDTQYF | TGCGCCAGCACGGAGGGATTAGGGAATACAGATACGCAGTATTTT
TRBD1 | TRBJ2-7 | TRBV29-1 | many | CSGGQGSYEQYF | TGCAGCGGGGGACAGGGATCCTACGAGCAGTACTTC
TRBD2 | TRBJ2-2 | TRBV5-1 | many | CASTGLAETGELFF | TGCGCCAGCACGGGACTAGCGGAAACCGGGGAGCTGTTTTTT
. | TRBJ1-1 | TRBV30 | many | CARQGNTEAFF | TGTGCCCGCCAAGGGAACACTGAAGCTTTCTTT
. | TRBJ2-1 | TRBV4-3 | many | CASSQDGGTEPSSYNEQFF | TGCGCCAGCAGCCAAGATGGGGGGACAGAACCCAGCTCCTACAATGAGCAGTTCTTC
. | TRBJ2-5 | TRBV20-1 | many | CSAAGTAETQYF | TGCAGTGCTGCGGGGACTGCAGAGACCCAGTACTTC
. | TRBJ2-1 | TRBV20-1 | many | CSAGRNQGNEQFF | TGCAGTGCTGGAAGGAACCAGGGGAATGAGCAGTTCTTC
. | TRBJ2-5 | TRBV12-3/TRBV12-4 | . | CASQGMETQYF | TGTGCCAGTCAGGGGATGGAGACCCAGTACTTC
. | TRBJ1-2 | TRBV28 | many | CASSPSLVGGEYGYTF | TGTGCCAGCAGTCCATCATTGGTGGGTGGGGAATATGGCTACACCTTC
TRBD1 | TRBJ2-7 | TRBV28 | many | CASTPGQGARYEQYF | TGTGCCAGCACCCCGGGACAGGGGGCGCGATACGAGCAGTACTTC
. | TRBJ1-2 | TRBV7-2 | many | CASSLSSKEGYGYTF | TGTGCCAGCAGCTTAAGTAGCAAGGAAGGCTATGGCTACACCTTC
TRBD1 | TRBJ2-2 | TRBV19 | . | CASSTTGTGAYAGELFF | TGTGCCAGTAGTACCACCGGGACAGGGGCCTACGCCGGGGAGCTGTTTTTT
. | TRBJ2-1 | TRBV28 | . | CASSVKFAEQFF | TGTGCCAGCAGCGTTAAGTTTGCTGAGCAGTTCTTC
. | TRBJ1-1 | TRBV7-2 | . | CASSLETRNTEAFF | TGTGCCAGCAGCTTAGAAACAAGGAACACTGAAGCTTTCTTT
. | TRBJ2-1 | TRBV29-1 | many | CSVEDLWRVQFF | TGCAGCGTTGAAGATCTCTGGCGGGTCCAGTTCTTC
. | TRBJ1-2 | TRBV9 | many | CASTPGGASYGYTF | TGTGCCAGCACCCCGGGGGGGGCCAGCTATGGCTACACCTTC
. | TRBJ2-7 | TRBV10-3 | many | CAISGQGTYEQYF | TGTGCCATCAGTGGTCAGGGTACCTACGAGCAGTACTTC
TRBD1 | TRBJ2-7 | TRBV7-9 | . | CASSRSTGLYEQYF | TGTGCCAGCAGCCGGTCGACAGGGCTCTACGAGCAGTACTTC
. | TRBJ1-6 | TRBV29-1 | few | CSVSHRPSYTGPYNSPLHF | TGCAGCGTTAGTCACCGGCCGAGCTATACCGGGCCCTATAATTCACCCCTCCACTTT
TRBD1 | TRBJ1-1 | TRBV20-1 | many | CSATRLDRGRGAFF | TGCAGTGCTACCCGCCTGGACAGGGGGCGAGGAGCTTTCTTT
. | TRBJ1-2 | TRBV7-2 | many | CASSHYSGEGGYTF | TGTGCCAGCAGCCACTATAGCGGGGAGGGGGGCTACACCTTC
. | TRBJ2-7 | TRBV7-9 | many | CASSFSGWNEQYF | TGTGCCAGCAGCTTCTCCGGGTGGAACGAGCAGTACTTC
. | TRBJ1-5 | TRBV20-1 | many | CSARPSPGQPQHF | TGCAGTGCTAGACCATCACCTGGGCAGCCCCAGCATTTT
TRBD1 | TRBJ1-1 | TRBV20-1 | . | CSARRQGAKAFF | TGCAGTGCCCGGCGGCAGGGGGCGAAAGCTTTCTTT
. | TRBJ2-1 | TRBV5-1 | many | CASSQTLRGPLPRVHNEQFF | TGCGCCAGCAGCCAGACTCTCAGAGGCCCCCTTCCCAGGGTTCACAATGAGCAGTTCTTC